One and the same sample provided the 7 T cell receptor beta chains below, sequenced in a study of blood T cell repertoires in COVID-19. Using immunoSEQ multiplex PCR, the repertoire was profiled, and TCRdb retains in-frame clones only, with some absent. This sample has 70,000 to 95,000 clones, with over 80% found just once. The source material was peripheral blood. All receptors come from an older woman with active COVID-19.

The chain links TRBV9 to TRBJ1-1; TRBD1 matches at 9 bases. The CDR3 has 15 amino acids. CDR1 SGDLS and CDR2 YYNGEE come from the germline V gene. V shed 0 bases and J 6 bases; nucleotides not matched to a gene: 6. This CDR3 is CASSVAPTGGPEAFF. The CDR3, as DNA: TGTGCCAGCAGCGTAGCGCCGACAGGGGGTCCTGAAGCTTTCTTT.

The chain uses TRBV3-1 (or the pseudogene TRBV3-2) and TRBJ1-6; 7 bases line up with TRBD1. The CDR3 covers 14 residues. V dropped 3 bases and J dropped 10; count of bases not matched to a gene: 6. Germline V gives CDR1 LGHDT, CDR2 YNNKEL (reference sequence). CDR3 in DNA: TGTGCCAGCAGCCACGGACAGGCGGGCTCACCCCTCCACTTT. Its translation is CASSHGQAGSPLHF.

The rearrangement joins TRBV25-1 to TRBJ2-5, with TRBD2 matching over 10 bases. Trimming removed 4 bases from V and 5 bases from J; junction bases left unmatched: 7. The CDR3 contains 15 residues. Germline CDR1 is MGHDK and CDR2 is SYGVNS. The CDR3 is CASSGAGGPEETQYF. The CDR3 bases are TGTGCCAGCAGTGGAGCGGGAGGGCCTGAGGAGACCCAGTACTTC. The variable domain in full, completed from reference TRBV25-1 and TRBJ2-5, reads EADIYQTPRYLVIGTGKKITLECSQTMGHDKMYWYQQDPGMELHLIHYSYGVNSTEKGDLSSESTVSRIRTEHFPLTLESARPSHTSQYLCASSGAGGPEETQYFGPGTRLLVL.

The J gene is TRBJ2-2, the V gene TRBV21-1; TRBD2 was called by the table and not checked on the DNA. TRBV21-1 is designated a pseudogene. This CDR3 comprises 11 residues. CDR3 residues: CASMNTGELFF. CDR3 in DNA: TGTGCCAGTATGAACACCGGGGAGCTGTTTTTT.

The chain combines TRBV11-1 with TRBJ2-7; D may be TRBD2 (5 bases). Germline CDR1 reads SGHAT; CDR2 reads FQDESV (reference sequence). This CDR3 has 15 amino acids. The V gene lost 4 bases and the J gene lost 3 bases, with 16 bases spanning the gap. The CDR3 spells CASSSSGGLGYEQYF. CDR3 bases: TGTGCCAGCAGCTCCTCTGGCGGACTGGGCTACGAGCAGTACTTC.

The J gene is TRBJ2-7, the V gene TRBV7-2; D might be TRBD2 (6 bases). V lost 4 bases to trimming and J lost 3 bases, with 13 bases between them. Germline lookup yields CDR1 SGHTA and CDR2 FQGNSA. This CDR3 is 14 amino acids long. DNA of the CDR3: TGTGCCAGCAGCTCGGACGGGAGACTCTACGAGCAGTACTTC. Its translation: CASSSDGRLYEQYF.

V is TRBV7-2 and J is TRBJ2-6; possibly TRBD1 for D (6 bases). Germline assignment: CDR1 SGHTA and CDR2 FQGNSA. The germline V and J ends were trimmed by 1 base and 4 bases, with 11 bases remaining between them. The CDR3 totals 16 residues. The CDR3 sequence is CASSLVSGEGANVLTF. DNA of the CDR3: TGTGCCAGCAGCTTAGTATCAGGGGAAGGGGCCAACGTCCTGACTTTC.